A selection of T cell receptor beta chains follows, all from one sample in a study of blood T cell repertoires in COVID-19. The table came from immunoSEQ multiplex PCR; TCRdb's copy has only in-frame clones and leaves some out. The repertoire holds roughly 200,000 clones, with around 86% as singletons. Input material: PBMCs or T cells enriched from blood (not recorded which). These receptors were collected from a man aged 40-55 years with acute COVID-19. CDR3s include the opening cysteine and the closing phenylalanine or tryptophan. Each record gives: V gene, clone size, D gene, J gene, CDR3 DNA, CDR3 protein. A D gene is named only where the DNA matches it firmly. Clone sizes are given selectively: once, few, many, or a class where the clone is expanded.

V gene: TRBV5-1; clone size: few; D gene: .; J gene: TRBJ1-4; CDR3 DNA: TGCGCCAGCAGCTTGGCCGGAGAGGAAAAACTGTTTTTT; CDR3 protein: CASSLAGEEKLFF
V gene: TRBV27; clone size: .; D gene: .; J gene: TRBJ2-7; CDR3 DNA: TGTGCCAGCAGTTCGGGTACTCTATCGGAGCAGTACTTC; CDR3 protein: CASSSGTLSEQYF
V gene: TRBV5-1; clone size: .; D gene: TRBD2; J gene: TRBJ2-1; CDR3 DNA: TGCGCCAGCAGTTCGGGAGGCCAGTGGAATGAGCAGTTCTTC; CDR3 protein: CASSSGGQWNEQFF
V gene: TRBV7-8; clone size: .; D gene: TRBD2; J gene: TRBJ2-7; CDR3 DNA: TGTGCCAGCAGCCCCGGACTAGCGGATACCTACGAGCAGTACTTC; CDR3 protein: CASSPGLADTYEQYF
V gene: TRBV7-9; clone size: .; D gene: .; J gene: TRBJ2-7; CDR3 DNA: TGTGCCAGCAGCGACAAAAGGGGGTCACCGCACTTC; CDR3 protein: CASSDKRGSPHF
V gene: TRBV21-1; clone size: .; D gene: .; J gene: TRBJ2-1; CDR3 DNA: TGTGCCAGCAGCAAAGGGGCGGGAGTGGTCTACAATGAGCAGTTCTTC; CDR3 protein: CASSKGAGVVYNEQFF
V gene: TRBV4-1; clone size: .; D gene: TRBD1; J gene: TRBJ1-5; CDR3 DNA: TGCGCCAGCAGCCCTCAACGCGGGACAGATAATCAGCCCCAGCATTTT; CDR3 protein: CASSPQRGTDNQPQHF
V gene: TRBV28; clone size: .; D gene: TRBD1; J gene: TRBJ1-2; CDR3 DNA: TGTGCCAGCACCCTCATGACAGGGGGCGCGGGTGGCTACACCTTC; CDR3 protein: CASTLMTGGAGGYTF
V gene: TRBV30; clone size: .; D gene: TRBD2; J gene: TRBJ2-1; CDR3 DNA: TGTGCCGGTGCAGGGACTAGCGGGAGGGGGGGGCAGTTCTTC; CDR3 protein: CAGAGTSGRGGQFF
V gene: TRBV27; clone size: .; D gene: .; J gene: TRBJ1-2; CDR3 DNA: TGTGCCAGCAAGATAGCCCGGGGCTACACCTTC; CDR3 protein: CASKIARGYTF
V gene: TRBV5-1; clone size: .; D gene: TRBD2; J gene: TRBJ2-1; CDR3 DNA: TGCGCCAGCAGCTTGGCACCTAGGTCGGGGGGGACCTACAATGAGCAGTTCTTC; CDR3 protein: CASSLAPRSGGTYNEQFF
V gene: TRBV28; clone size: .; D gene: TRBD1; J gene: TRBJ1-5; CDR3 DNA: TGTGCCAGCAGCCCAACGGACAGGGAAAATCAGCCCCAGCATTTT; CDR3 protein: CASSPTDRENQPQHF
V gene: TRBV19; clone size: .; D gene: .; J gene: TRBJ1-5; CDR3 DNA: TGTGCCAGTACAGGACCCGGGAAAAGTAAGGCCCAGCATTTT; CDR3 protein: CASTGPGKSKAQHF
V gene: TRBV12-3/TRBV12-4; clone size: .; D gene: TRBD2; J gene: TRBJ2-7; CDR3 DNA: TGTGCCAGCATTTCTAGCGGCACCTACGAGCAGTACTTC; CDR3 protein: CASISSGTYEQYF
V gene: TRBV4-2; clone size: .; D gene: TRBD2; J gene: TRBJ2-7; CDR3 DNA: TGTGCCAGCAGCCCGGGACTAGCGGGAGTTGGCGAGCAGTACTTC; CDR3 protein: CASSPGLAGVGEQYF
V gene: TRBV5-8; clone size: .; D gene: TRBD2; J gene: TRBJ2-7; CDR3 DNA: TGTGCCAGCAGCTTCCCCCCCAGCGGGACTTCCTACGAGCAGTACTTC; CDR3 protein: CASSFPPSGTSYEQYF
V gene: TRBV5-8; clone size: .; D gene: TRBD1; J gene: TRBJ1-1; CDR3 DNA: TGTGCCAGCAGCTCGGGACAGGGGATGATTCCTGAAGCTTTCTTT; CDR3 protein: CASSSGQGMIPEAFF
V gene: TRBV6-5; clone size: .; D gene: .; J gene: TRBJ1-1; CDR3 DNA: TGTGCCAGCAATTGGGAGGGGAACACTGAAGCTTTCTTT; CDR3 protein: CASNWEGNTEAFF
V gene: TRBV11-3; clone size: .; D gene: .; J gene: TRBJ2-1; CDR3 DNA: TGTGCCAGCAGCTTACATACAGGGAAACGCTCCTACAATGAGCAGTTCTTC; CDR3 protein: CASSLHTGKRSYNEQFF
V gene: TRBV12-5; clone size: .; D gene: TRBD2; J gene: TRBJ2-1; CDR3 DNA: TGTGCTAGTGCTGTAAGGGCGGGAGTTTCCTACAATGAGCAGTTCTTC; CDR3 protein: CASAVRAGVSYNEQFF
V gene: TRBV5-5; clone size: .; D gene: .; J gene: TRBJ2-7; CDR3 DNA: TGTGCCAGCAGCTTTACGGGATCACTTACCTACGAGCAGTACTTC; CDR3 protein: CASSFTGSLTYEQYF
V gene: TRBV10-3; clone size: .; D gene: TRBD1; J gene: TRBJ1-3; CDR3 DNA: TGTGCCTCGAACAGGGGGTTCACTGGAAACACCATATATTTT; CDR3 protein: CASNRGFTGNTIYF
V gene: TRBV7-2; clone size: .; D gene: .; J gene: TRBJ2-7; CDR3 DNA: TGTGCCAGCAGCTTAGCTAGCTGGGCCTACGAGCAGTACTTC; CDR3 protein: CASSLASWAYEQYF
V gene: TRBV24-1; clone size: .; D gene: .; J gene: TRBJ2-7; CDR3 DNA: TGTGCCACCAGTGCGGCGGGGATGGGCTACGAGCAGTACTTC; CDR3 protein: CATSAAGMGYEQYF
V gene: TRBV4-1; clone size: .; D gene: TRBD2; J gene: TRBJ2-1; CDR3 DNA: TGCGCCAGCAGCCCAGACAGAGGCGCTGGACTAGTTGCGTCCAATGAGCAGTTCTTC; CDR3 protein: CASSPDRGAGLVASNEQFF
V gene: TRBV2; clone size: .; D gene: TRBD1; J gene: TRBJ1-6; CDR3 DNA: TGTGCCAGCAAGGACAGGGCCAATTCACCCCTCCACTTT; CDR3 protein: CASKDRANSPLHF
V gene: TRBV4-1; clone size: .; D gene: .; J gene: TRBJ2-1; CDR3 DNA: TGCGCCAGCAGCCAGGTAGGGACAAATCGGGCCGAGGACAAGTCGCAGTTCTTC; CDR3 protein: CASSQVGTNRAEDKSQFF
V gene: TRBV7-2; clone size: .; D gene: .; J gene: TRBJ2-7; CDR3 DNA: TGTGCCAGCAGCTCGTACTACGAGCAGTACTTC; CDR3 protein: CASSSYYEQYF
V gene: TRBV2; clone size: .; D gene: .; J gene: TRBJ1-5; CDR3 DNA: TGTGCCAGCACCCAGGGATATAGCAATCAGCCCCAGCATTTT; CDR3 protein: CASTQGYSNQPQHF
V gene: TRBV5-5; clone size: .; D gene: .; J gene: TRBJ1-6; CDR3 DNA: TGTGCCAGCAGAAATGAAGACAGAGATAATTCACCCCTCCACTTT; CDR3 protein: CASRNEDRDNSPLHF
V gene: TRBV24-1; clone size: once; D gene: TRBD2; J gene: TRBJ2-5; CDR3 DNA: TGTGCCACCAGTGGGACTAGCGGGAGCGGGTGGGAGACCCAGTACTTC; CDR3 protein: CATSGTSGSGWETQYF
V gene: TRBV5-1; clone size: .; D gene: .; J gene: TRBJ1-2; CDR3 DNA: TGCGCCAGCAGCTTGGAGGAGGGTAACTATGGCTACACCTTC; CDR3 protein: CASSLEEGNYGYTF
V gene: TRBV28; clone size: .; D gene: .; J gene: TRBJ1-1; CDR3 DNA: TGTGCCAGCAGTTTGAGGGCTCACCCCCTTCTGAACACTGAAGCTTTCTTT; CDR3 protein: CASSLRAHPLLNTEAFF
V gene: TRBV7-2; clone size: few; D gene: TRBD2; J gene: TRBJ2-7; CDR3 DNA: TGTGCCAGCAGCTTTAGCGGGAGTAGCGACGAGCAGTACTTC; CDR3 protein: CASSFSGSSDEQYF
V gene: TRBV6-5; clone size: once; D gene: .; J gene: TRBJ2-7; CDR3 DNA: TGTGCCAGCAGTTACTCTAGAGCGGAGTACGAGCAGTACTTC; CDR3 protein: CASSYSRAEYEQYF
V gene: TRBV6-5; clone size: few; D gene: .; J gene: TRBJ2-3; CDR3 DNA: TGTGCCAGCAGTTACTTTCGCGGGGCTAGCACAGATACGCAGTATTTT; CDR3 protein: CASSYFRGASTDTQYF
V gene: TRBV15; clone size: .; D gene: TRBD1; J gene: TRBJ1-5; CDR3 DNA: TGTGCCACCAGCAGGCCGGGACAGGGTGGCAATCAGCCCCAGCATTTT; CDR3 protein: CATSRPGQGGNQPQHF
V gene: TRBV9; clone size: .; D gene: .; J gene: TRBJ1-2; CDR3 DNA: TGTGCCAGCAGCGTAGTGGGAGGAGGTGGCTACACCTTC; CDR3 protein: CASSVVGGGGYTF
V gene: TRBV28; clone size: many; D gene: TRBD2; J gene: TRBJ2-1; CDR3 DNA: TGTGCCAGCAGACTAGCGGGCTCCTACAATGAGCAGTTCTTC; CDR3 protein: CASRLAGSYNEQFF
V gene: TRBV19; clone size: .; D gene: .; J gene: TRBJ2-2; CDR3 DNA: TGTGCCAGTAGTATTTTCGGGGGAACGGGGGCCGGGGAGCTGTTTTTT; CDR3 protein: CASSIFGGTGAGELFF
V gene: TRBV5-1; clone size: .; D gene: .; J gene: TRBJ2-5; CDR3 DNA: TGCGCCAGCAGCCCTAATAGCGGAGGGTACCAAGAGACCCAGTACTTC; CDR3 protein: CASSPNSGGYQETQYF
V gene: TRBV25-1; clone size: .; D gene: .; J gene: TRBJ1-1; CDR3 DNA: TGTGCCAGCAGTGAAGACAGATTCAACACTGAAGCTTTCTTT; CDR3 protein: CASSEDRFNTEAFF
V gene: TRBV30; clone size: .; D gene: .; J gene: TRBJ1-3; CDR3 DNA: TGTGCCCAGGGAACGAAGGGAGGAAACACCATATATTTT; CDR3 protein: CAQGTKGGNTIYF
V gene: TRBV29-1; clone size: .; D gene: .; J gene: TRBJ1-1; CDR3 DNA: TGCAGCGTTAGAATCACCCAGGGTGAAGCTTTCTTT; CDR3 protein: CSVRITQGEAFF
V gene: TRBV5-4; clone size: .; D gene: TRBD1; J gene: TRBJ2-3; CDR3 DNA: TGTGCCAGCAGCTTTCCCGGGACAGGGGGGTTCGATACGCAGTATTTT; CDR3 protein: CASSFPGTGGFDTQYF
V gene: TRBV10-3; clone size: .; D gene: TRBD2; J gene: TRBJ2-7; CDR3 DNA: TGTGCCACCCTAGCGGGAGGCTACGAGCAGTACTTC; CDR3 protein: CATLAGGYEQYF
V gene: TRBV9; clone size: .; D gene: TRBD1; J gene: TRBJ2-2; CDR3 DNA: TGTGCCAGCAGCGCCGGGACAGGGGTCAACACCGGGGAGCTGTTTTTT; CDR3 protein: CASSAGTGVNTGELFF
V gene: TRBV6-5; clone size: few; D gene: .; J gene: TRBJ1-6; CDR3 DNA: TGTGCCAGCAGCTGGGGCGGATCACCCCTCCACTTT; CDR3 protein: CASSWGGSPLHF
V gene: TRBV5-1; clone size: .; D gene: .; J gene: TRBJ2-2; CDR3 DNA: TGCGCCAGCAGCTTGGAGGCTAGCTCCTCCGGGGAGCTGTTTTTT; CDR3 protein: CASSLEASSSGELFF
V gene: TRBV19; clone size: .; D gene: .; J gene: TRBJ1-1; CDR3 DNA: TGTGCCAGTACTGCGGGGCACACTGAAGCTTTCTTT; CDR3 protein: CASTAGHTEAFF
V gene: TRBV4-2; clone size: .; D gene: .; J gene: TRBJ2-1; CDR3 DNA: TGTGCCAGCAGCCAAGGCGGGACCAATGAGCAGTTCTTC; CDR3 protein: CASSQGGTNEQFF
V gene: TRBV28; clone size: .; D gene: .; J gene: TRBJ1-6; CDR3 DNA: TGTGCCAGCACCCGGCCAGGGGTCATAAATTCACCCCTCCACTTT; CDR3 protein: CASTRPGVINSPLHF
V gene: TRBV12-5; clone size: .; D gene: TRBD2; J gene: TRBJ2-3; CDR3 DNA: TGTGCTAGTGCCCCCGGGAGGGCCTCGGCAGATACGCAGTATTTT; CDR3 protein: CASAPGRASADTQYF
V gene: TRBV5-5; clone size: few; D gene: .; J gene: TRBJ1-6; CDR3 DNA: TGTGCCAGCAGCTTTGGGGACGGGGGTTCACCCCTCCACTTT; CDR3 protein: CASSFGDGGSPLHF
V gene: TRBV9; clone size: .; D gene: TRBD2; J gene: TRBJ2-1; CDR3 DNA: TGTGCCAGCAGCACTCCCACCAGCGGGAGGCTGGGTGAGCAGTTCTTC; CDR3 protein: CASSTPTSGRLGEQFF